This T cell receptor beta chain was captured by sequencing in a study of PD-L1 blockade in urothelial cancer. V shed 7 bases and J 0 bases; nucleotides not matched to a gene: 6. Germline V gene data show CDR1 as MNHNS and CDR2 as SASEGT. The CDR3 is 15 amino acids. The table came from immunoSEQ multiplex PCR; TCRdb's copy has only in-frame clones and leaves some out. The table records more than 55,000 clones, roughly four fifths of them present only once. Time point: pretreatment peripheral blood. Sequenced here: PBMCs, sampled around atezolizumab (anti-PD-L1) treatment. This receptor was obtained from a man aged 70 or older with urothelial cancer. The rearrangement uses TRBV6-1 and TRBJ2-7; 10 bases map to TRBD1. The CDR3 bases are TGTGCCAGCACCCTGACAGGGGGCGTCTCCTACGAGCAGTACTTC. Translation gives CASTLTGGVSYEQYF.